A single sample is the source of the 26 T cell receptor beta chains below, sequenced in a study of T cell responses to AZD1222 COVID-19 vaccine. Clones were sequenced by immunoSEQ multiplex PCR, and TCRdb holds only the in-frame ones, with some missing. This repertoire shows over 150,000 clones, over 75% found once; its top ten account for about 1.4%. This sample comprised peripheral blood, obtained on day 0 of AZD1222 vaccination. The receptors shown here come from an adult in good health.

The V call is TRBV7-9, the J call TRBJ2-3; D call uncertain. This CDR3 is 14 amino acids long. V was cut by 1 base and J by 2 bases, with 7 bases left in between. The V gene's germline CDR1 is SEHNR and CDR2 FQNEAQ (reference sequence). The CDR3 nucleotides read TGTGCCAGCAGCTTAGGGACCGTCACAGATACGCAGTATTTT. It specifies CASSLGTVTDTQYF.

V usage is TRBV5-1 and J usage is TRBJ2-7; D is perhaps TRBD1 (5 bases). V lost 0 bases and J 3 bases, leaving 10 bases between the germline ends. The germline CDR1 and CDR2 sequences are SGHRS and YFSETQ. The CDR3 has 14 amino acids. Here the CDR3 DNA reads TGCGCCAGCAGCTTGGCCCCGGACATCTACGAGCAGTACTTC. Translation: CASSLAPDIYEQYF.

The V gene is TRBV28, the J gene TRBJ1-4, with D tentatively TRBD1 (5 bases). V lost 7 bases and J 8 bases, leaving 17 bases between the germline ends. CDR3 size: 14 residues. Germline lookup yields CDR1 MDHEN and CDR2 SYDVKM. CDR3 amino acids: CASTVHLPGEKLFF. The CDR3 coding sequence is TGTGCCAGCACCGTACACTTGCCAGGGGAAAAACTGTTTTTT.

The chain links TRBV10-3 to TRBJ1-4; D remains ambiguous. CDR1 ENHRY and CDR2 SYGVKD come from the germline V gene. The CDR3 has 14 amino acids. V was cut by 10 bases and J by 4 bases, with 16 bases left in between. CDR3 in DNA: TGTGCCACACACGAGAGCGAGCTTAATGAAAAACTGTTTTTT. It yields the protein CATHESELNEKLFF.

J is TRBJ1-5 and V is TRBV10-2, with a tentative D call TRBD1 (5 bases). The CDR3 has 14 residues. V was shortened by 3 bases and J by 2 bases, with 8 bases between the two germline ends. CDR1 is WSHSY and CDR2 is SAAADI in the germline V gene. The CDR3, as DNA: TGCGCCAGCAGTGAAATGGGGGGCAATCAGCCCCAGCATTTT. Its protein is CASSEMGGNQPQHF.

J is TRBJ2-3 and V is TRBV5-4, with D tentatively TRBD1 or TRBD2 (5 bases each). Trimming stripped 0 bases from V and 5 bases from J, with 10 bases between. Germline-derived CDR1 and CDR2 are SGHNT and YYREEE (reference sequence). The CDR3 sequence is 14 residues long. The CDR3, as DNA: TGTGCCAGCAGCTTGGCGCAGGGACGAGATACGCAGTATTTT. This translates into CASSLAQGRDTQYF.

The chain carries TRBV4-2 and TRBJ2-1, with D maybe TRBD2 (7 bases). This CDR3 contains 16 residues. The V end lost 0 bases, the J end lost 2 bases, and 11 bases lay between the germline ends. Germline V gene lookup returns CDR1 LGHNA and CDR2 YNFKEQ. CDR3 sequence reads: CASSQDLRGPYNEQFF. Written as DNA, the CDR3 is TGTGCCAGCAGCCAAGATTTGCGGGGGCCCTACAATGAGCAGTTCTTC.

This clone appeared once. The V and J genes are TRBV18 and TRBJ1-4, with D maybe TRBD1 (5 bases). The V and J ends lost 1 base and 8 bases respectively, with 14 bases between them. The CDR3 has 15 residues. The germline CDR1 and CDR2 sequences are KGHSH and LQKENI. The CDR3 DNA is TGTGCCAGCTCACCACTCGGACGGGAGGGGGAAAAACTGTTTTTT. It specifies CASSPLGREGEKLFF.

This chain uses TRBV28 with TRBJ2-5, with D possibly being TRBD1 (6 bases). The germline V gene has CDR1 MDHEN and CDR2 SYDVKM. V lost 3 bases and J 3 bases, leaving 11 bases between the germline ends. The CDR3 is 14 residues long. In DNA, the CDR3 is TGTGCCAGCAGTTTTGAACAGGGCGAAGAGACCCAGTACTTC. The encoded protein is CASSFEQGEETQYF.

The chain couples TRBV29-1 to TRBJ1-3; D gene uncertain. This CDR3 has 12 residues. Germline CDR1 SQVTM, CDR2 ANQGSEA. Trimming left V 7 bases short and J 0 bases short, with 7 bases between. The CDR3 DNA is TGCAGCGGAATCAACTCTGGAAACACCATATATTTT. It translates to CSGINSGNTIYF.

J is TRBJ1-6 and V is TRBV5-6; TRBD1 aligns across 8 bases. This CDR3 contains 17 residues. Germline CDR1 reads SGHDT; CDR2 reads YYEEEE. The V gene end was trimmed by 2 bases and the J gene end by 5 bases; junction bases not matched to a gene: 9. This CDR3 is CASSFREGQVDNSPLHF. The CDR3 DNA reads as TGTGCCAGCAGCTTCCGGGAGGGACAGGTTGATAATTCACCCCTCCACTTT.

The genes are TRBV4-1 and TRBJ1-1, with D possibly being TRBD1 (6 bases). V gave up 4 bases and J gave up 1 base, with 22 bases separating them. The germline V gene has CDR1 MGHRA and CDR2 YSYEKL. The CDR3 sequence is 18 residues long. CDR3 loop: CASSPRLRTGQTNTEAFF. The CDR3 DNA follows: TGCGCCAGCAGCCCCCGCCTTCGTACCGGACAGACGAACACTGAAGCTTTCTTT.

The chain has TRBV5-1 and TRBJ2-4; D is ambiguous. The CDR3 has 12 residues. The V end lost 0 bases, the J end lost 7 bases, and 5 bases lay between the germline ends. The germline V gene encodes CDR1 SGHRS and CDR2 YFSETQ. The CDR3 is CASSLEANIQYF. CDR3 nucleotide sequence: TGCGCCAGCAGCTTGGAGGCGAACATTCAGTACTTC.

This sequence joins TRBV5-5 and TRBJ1-2; 7 nucleotides line up with TRBD1. Unmatched junction bases numbered 4, after V lost 4 bases and J lost 4 bases. Germline V gives CDR1 SGHKS, CDR2 YYEKEE (reference sequence). This CDR3 is built from 13 residues. CDR3 region: CASSLTGIYGYTF. The DNA for the CDR3 is TGTGCCAGCAGCCTGACAGGGATCTATGGCTACACCTTC. The full variable domain, rest sourced from reference TRBV5-5 and TRBJ1-2, is DAGVTQSPTHLIKTRGQQVTLRCSPISGHKSVSWYQQVLGQGPQFIFQYYEKEERGRGNFPDRFSARQFPNYSSELNVNALLLGDSALYLCASSLTGIYGYTFGSGTRLTVV.

This chain joins TRBV27 and TRBJ2-5, with 11 bases aligning to TRBD1. Unmatched junction bases numbered 5, after V lost 7 bases and J lost 7 bases. This CDR3 has 13 amino acids. Germline values: CDR1 MNHEY, CDR2 SMNVEV (reference sequence). This CDR3 is CASKDRGRVTQYF. CDR3 DNA: TGTGCCAGCAAGGACAGGGGGCGGGTGACCCAGTACTTC.

The chain combines TRBV7-2 with TRBJ1-1; D ambiguous. This CDR3 has 14 amino acids. Trimming left V 5 bases short and J 3 bases short, with 13 bases between. Germline V gene data show CDR1 as SGHTA and CDR2 as FQGNSA. This CDR3 reads CASSTRPADTEAFF. The CDR3 DNA follows: TGTGCCAGCAGCACCCGCCCGGCGGACACTGAAGCTTTCTTT.

Only one count was recorded for this clone. This rearrangement joins TRBV7-3 to TRBJ1-4; TRBD1 matches 8 bases. The ends lost 5 bases at V and 2 bases at J; junction bases unmatched: 4. The CDR3 is 15 amino acids. The germline V gene encodes CDR1 SGHTA and CDR2 FQGTGA. The CDR3 DNA reads TGTGCCAGCAGCCGCACAGGGGGTACTAATGAAAAACTGTTTTTT. Encoded protein: CASSRTGGTNEKLFF. The full variable domain, completed using reference TRBV7-3 and TRBJ1-4, is GAGVSQTPSNKVTEKGKYVELRCDPISGHTALYWYRQSLGQGPEFLIYFQGTGAADDSGLPNDRFFAVRPEGSVSTLKIQRTERGDSAVYLCASSRTGGTNEKLFFGSGTQLSVL.

The V and J genes are TRBV5-1 and TRBJ2-7; 7 nucleotides agree with TRBD2. Looked up from germline, CDR1 is SGHRS and CDR2 is YFSETQ. The CDR3 has 13 amino acids. V gave up 4 bases and J gave up 5 bases; unmatched junction bases: 6. CDR3 loop: CASSGGVRDEQYF. The CDR3 DNA is TGCGCCAGCAGCGGGGGGGTTCGGGACGAGCAGTACTTC.

The rearrangement uses TRBV7-2 and TRBJ2-7, with TRBD1 identical over 9 bases. The J segment lost 1 base and the V segment lost 1 base, leaving 2 bases of the junction unmatched. The CDR3 runs to 15 residues. In germline, CDR1 is SGHTA, CDR2 FQGNSA. CDR3 nucleotide sequence: TGTGCCAGCAGCTTAGAGGGACAGGGATCCTACGAGCAGTACTTC. Translated, it gives CASSLEGQGSYEQYF.

This chain joins TRBV19 and TRBJ2-7; perhaps TRBD1 as D (5 bases). V was cut by 1 base and J by 7 bases, with 11 bases left in between. Looked up from germline, CDR1 is LNHDA and CDR2 is SQIVND (reference sequence). The CDR3 contains 13 residues. This CDR3 is CASSIGKGFEQYF. The DNA for the CDR3 is TGTGCCAGTAGTATAGGGAAGGGGTTTGAGCAGTACTTC.

This rearrangement joins TRBV5-1 to TRBJ2-5; a possible D gene is TRBD1 (6 bases). The ends were cut back, 2 bases at V and 1 base at J, with 9 bases in the middle. CDR3 length equals 14 residues. Germline V gene lookup returns CDR1 SGHRS and CDR2 YFSETQ. The CDR3, as DNA: TGCGCCAGCAGCTTCGGCAGGGGCCAAGAGACCCAGTACTTC. It translates to CASSFGRGQETQYF. Looking up the rest from reference TRBV5-1 and TRBJ2-5 gives the full variable domain: KAGVTQTPRYLIKTRGQQVTLSCSPISGHRSVSWYQQTPGQGLQFLFEYFSETQRNKGNFPGRFSGRQFSNSRSEMNVSTLELGDSALYLCASSFGRGQETQYFGPGTRLLVL.

The rearrangement uses TRBV4-3 and TRBJ1-5; D unclear. This CDR3 contains 15 residues. Germline CDR1 reads LGHNA; CDR2 reads YSLEER. Trimming stripped 0 bases from V and 2 bases from J, with 8 bases between. The CDR3 reads CASSQDMEGNQPQHF. The CDR3 DNA reads as TGCGCCAGCAGCCAAGATATGGAGGGCAATCAGCCCCAGCATTTT.

The genes are TRBV19 and TRBJ1-2; D gene ambiguous. This CDR3 region has 13 residues. Trimming removed 4 bases at V and 2 bases at J, with 8 bases between. The germline CDR1 and CDR2 sequences are LNHDA and SQIVND (reference sequence). The CDR3 sequence is CASSKPGNYGYTF. The CDR3 DNA is TGTGCCAGTAGTAAACCTGGGAACTATGGCTACACCTTC.

The chain couples TRBV6-5 to TRBJ1-4; D gene uncertain. V was cut by 3 bases and J by 0 bases, with 8 bases left in between. Germline-derived CDR1 and CDR2 are MNHEY and SVGAGI. The CDR3 contains 15 residues. CDR3 coding DNA: TGTGCCAGCAGTTATGAGGTTGCAACTAATGAAAAACTGTTTTTT. Protein: CASSYEVATNEKLFF.

In regard to this clone: Other DNA sequences from this sample encode an identical CDR3 as well. The chain is built from TRBV28 and TRBJ1-1, with D unresolved. The V gene's germline CDR1 is MDHEN and CDR2 SYDVKM. CDR3 length equals 13 residues. Trimming removed 3 bases from V and 0 bases from J, with 5 bases in between. In DNA form, the CDR3 reads TGTGCCAGCAGTTTTGGCCTGAACACTGAAGCTTTCTTT. This codes for CASSFGLNTEAFF.

CDR3 sequence (DNA): TGTGCCAGCAGTTTATTGGGGGGGGCGGGCGGCTACACCTTC. Translating it yields CASSLLGGAGGYTF. The chain recombines TRBV28 with TRBJ1-2; tentatively, D is TRBD1 (6 bases). There are 14 residues in the CDR3. Germline CDR1 is MDHEN and CDR2 is SYDVKM. V shed 1 base and J shed 8 bases, with 14 bases lying between them.